This T cell receptor beta chain was identified during a study of shared clonotypes between healthy human individuals. Broader study findings: Collection of samples was limited to blood; tissue repertoires likely differ.

Notes on this clone: Its specificity is unknown.

The germline V gene has CDR1 MDHEN and CDR2 SYDVKM. This CDR3 has 15 amino acids. With 6 bases removed from V and 7 bases from J, the gap between germline ends came to 21 bases. Using immunoSEQ multiplex PCR, the repertoire was profiled, and TCRdb retains in-frame clones only, with some absent. The data show about 680,000 clones, 60% to 75% seen once. The chain links TRBV28 to TRBJ1-2; no clear D gene. The sample consisted of memory CD4+ T cells sorted from blood. The subset: CD45RA-negative fraction. The source is a woman in her twenties or thirties in good health. CDR3 in DNA: TGTGCCAGCAGCCCAACAAGAACATGGGCGGTTGGCTACACCTTC. Residues: CASSPTRTWAVGYTF.